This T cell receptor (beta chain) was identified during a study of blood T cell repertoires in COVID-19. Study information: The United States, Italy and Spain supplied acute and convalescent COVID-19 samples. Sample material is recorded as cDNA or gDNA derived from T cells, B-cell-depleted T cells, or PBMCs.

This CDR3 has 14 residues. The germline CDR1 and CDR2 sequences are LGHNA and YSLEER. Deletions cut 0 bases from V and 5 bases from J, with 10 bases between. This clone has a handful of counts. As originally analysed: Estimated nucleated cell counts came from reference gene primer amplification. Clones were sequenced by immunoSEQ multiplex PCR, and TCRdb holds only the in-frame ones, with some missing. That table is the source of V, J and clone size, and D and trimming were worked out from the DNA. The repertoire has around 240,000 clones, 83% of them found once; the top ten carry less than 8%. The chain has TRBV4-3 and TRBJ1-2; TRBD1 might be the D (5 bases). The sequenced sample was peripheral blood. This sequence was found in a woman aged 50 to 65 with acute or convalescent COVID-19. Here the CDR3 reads CASSQDWGGYGYTF. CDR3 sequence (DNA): TGCGCCAGCAGCCAAGACTGGGGGGGATATGGCTACACCTTC.